This passage covers 28 T cell receptor beta chains from one sample sequenced in a study of cytomegalovirus exposure and HLA in healthy donors. The PCR had 60 Vbeta and 13 Jbeta primers. Produced via immunoSEQ multiplex PCR; TCRdb's table is partial and in-frame only. The sample records around 110,000 clones, around 80% being singletons. Sequences were obtained from PBMCs. Receptors were obtained from a woman under 30 in good health and CMV-seropositive.

Only a few counts were recorded for this clone. V gene TRBV19 combines with J gene TRBJ2-6; D is unresolved. Germline V gives CDR1 LNHDA, CDR2 SQIVND (reference sequence). Trimming left V 7 bases short and J 0 bases short, with 7 bases between. The CDR3 extends over 14 amino acids. CDR3 residues: CASNQFSGANVLTF. CDR3 DNA sequence: TGTGCCAGTAACCAGTTCTCTGGGGCCAACGTCCTGACTTTC.

The genes are TRBV5-5 and TRBJ1-5; tentatively, D is TRBD1 (6 bases). CDR1 and CDR2 from the germline V gene are SGHKS and YYEKEE (reference sequence). V gave up 0 bases and J gave up 5 bases, with 15 bases separating them. The length of the CDR3 is 16 residues. CDR3 in amino acids: CASSLGRGSMDQPQHF. The CDR3 bases are TGTGCCAGCAGCTTGGGCAGGGGATCGATGGATCAGCCCCAGCATTTT.

This chain connects TRBV25-1 to TRBJ1-3; no clear D. Trimming cost V 1 base and J 4 bases, with 8 bases left between them. The V gene's germline CDR1 is MGHDK and CDR2 SYGVNS. CDR3 size: 14 residues. CDR3 in DNA: TGTGCCAGCAGTGAATTTGGCTCAGGAAACACCATATATTTT. Its protein product is CASSEFGSGNTIYF.

This clone appeared once. A read error may account for a junction end that differs from germline. J is TRBJ2-7 and V is TRBV7-9; D may be TRBD1 (6 bases). Germline V lookup: CDR1 SEHNR, CDR2 FQNEAQ (reference sequence). There are 15 residues in the CDR3. This chain's CDR3 is CSSSLVQGSSYEQYF. Written as DNA, the CDR3 is TGTTCCAGCAGCTTAGTTCAGGGGAGCTCCTACGAGCAGTACTTC.

This chain links TRBV4-2 with TRBJ2-2; no clear D gene. CDR3 length: 12 amino acids. V gave up 6 bases and J gave up 9 bases, with 11 bases separating them. CDR1 is LGHNA and CDR2 is YNFKEQ in the germline V gene. CDR3 nucleotides: TGTGCCAGCAGGTCGGAAGACAGGGAGCTGTTTTTT. Translating it yields CASRSEDRELFF.

V is TRBV19 and J is TRBJ2-7; weak D call: TRBD1 (6 bases). V was pared by 5 bases and J by 4 bases, with 15 bases between. This CDR3 region has 14 residues. Per the germline V gene, CDR1 is LNHDA and CDR2 is SQIVND (reference sequence). CDR3 in DNA: TGTGCCAGTAGTCCCACAGGGATAGGTTACGAGCAGTACTTC. Its protein is CASSPTGIGYEQYF.

V gene TRBV28 combines with J gene TRBJ2-7; D unresolved. Germline CDR1 reads MDHEN; CDR2 reads SYDVKM. V shed 5 bases and J shed 6 bases, with 5 bases lying between them. This CDR3 is 10 amino acids long. CDR3 sequence (DNA): TGTGCCAGCAGTCCTACCGAGCAGTACTTC. As protein: CASSPTEQYF.

This rearrangement joins TRBV4-2 to TRBJ2-7; 9 bases align to TRBD1. The CDR3 covers 16 residues. Looked up from germline, CDR1 is LGHNA and CDR2 is YNFKEQ. V lost 0 bases, J lost 6 bases, and 9 bases stayed unmatched. CDR3 nucleotide sequence: TGTGCCAGCAGCCAAGAGGTCCCGGGACAGGGTGGCGAGCAGTACTTC. It yields the protein CASSQEVPGQGGEQYF.

The chain carries TRBV7-2 and TRBJ2-3; a weak D match, TRBD2 (6 bases). Trimming took 1 base from V and 8 from J, leaving 22 bases between them. This CDR3 is built from 17 residues. Germline V gene sequence: CDR1 SGHTA, CDR2 FQGNSA. Here the CDR3 reads CASSLESSGDSQGTQYF. In nucleotides, the CDR3 is TGTGCCAGCAGCTTAGAGTCGTCGGGGGACTCGCAGGGTACGCAGTATTTT.

For the CDR3, the DNA is TGTGCCAGCGGCGCAGGGGGCGGCACAGATACGCAGTATTTT. This gives the protein CASGAGGGTDTQYF. The V gene is TRBV28, the J gene TRBJ2-3, with 8 bases matching TRBD1. There are 14 residues in the CDR3. V was pared by 8 bases and J by 1 base, with 5 bases of the junction left unmatched. Germline lookup yields CDR1 MDHEN and CDR2 SYDVKM.

This clone has only a few counts. V gene TRBV11-2 combines with J gene TRBJ2-7, with 9 bases that match TRBD1. The germline V gene has CDR1 SGHAT and CDR2 FQNNGV. The V and J ends lost 10 bases and 1 base, in that order; junction bases with no gene match: 11. This CDR3 is built from 15 residues. In DNA, the CDR3 is TGTGCCACCTACTCCGGGACAGGGATTTCCTACGAGCAGTACTTC. The encoded protein is CATYSGTGISYEQYF.

The chain links TRBV2 to TRBJ1-4; a possible D gene is TRBD1 (6 bases). Looked up from germline, CDR1 is SNHLY and CDR2 is FYNNEI. This CDR3 contains 15 residues. V lost 6 bases and J lost 0, with 11 bases in between. The CDR3, as DNA: TGTGCCAGCAGCGAAACAGGGTCAACTAATGAAAAACTGTTTTTT. It specifies CASSETGSTNEKLFF.

The chain employs TRBV7-3 and TRBJ2-5; 7 bases are shared with TRBD2. CDR1 is SGHTA, CDR2 FQGTGA, per germline. Germline trimming cut 2 bases from V and 5 bases from J; bases unmatched to any gene: 8. The CDR3 length is 15 residues. The DNA for the CDR3 is TGTGCCAGCAGCTTAGAGGGGAGGGCCCCGGAGACCCAGTACTTC. The encoded protein is CASSLEGRAPETQYF.

The chain is built from TRBV5-1 and TRBJ1-2; 8 bases are shared with TRBD1. The CDR3 runs 16 residues. Germline V gives CDR1 SGHRS, CDR2 YFSETQ. Trimming cost V 0 bases and J 6 bases; bases outside gene matches: 10. CDR3 nucleotides: TGCGCCAGCAGCTTGGAACAGGGGACAGGTGGTGATGGCTACACCTTC. As protein: CASSLEQGTGGDGYTF.

This chain connects TRBV28 to TRBJ2-2, with 11 bases aligning to TRBD2. The germline V gene has CDR1 MDHEN and CDR2 SYDVKM. V was clipped by 4 bases and J by 5 bases; unmatched bases: 6. This CDR3 has 16 amino acids. For the CDR3, the DNA is TGTGCCAGCAGTTCTGGCCTAGCGGGAGGTACCGGGGAGCTGTTTTTT. Encoded protein: CASSSGLAGGTGELFF.

The J gene is TRBJ2-1, the V gene TRBV6-5; D gene ambiguous. Looked up from germline, CDR1 is MNHEY and CDR2 is SVGAGI. Trimming removed 5 bases at V and 0 bases at J, with 8 bases between. This CDR3 has 14 amino acids. CDR3 DNA sequence: TGTGCCAGCAGTCGCGGTAGCTCCTACAATGAGCAGTTCTTC. This gives the protein CASSRGSSYNEQFF.

This clone is labeled large. Other DNA sequences from this sample encode an identical CDR3 as well. V and J are TRBV28 and TRBJ2-7; TRBD1 might be the D (6 bases). Trimming removed 6 bases at V and 4 bases at J, with 16 bases between. The CDR3 has 14 amino acids. Germline CDR1 is MDHEN and CDR2 is SYDVKM. The CDR3 coding sequence is TGTGCCAGCAGCCGGACAGACCTTATGTACGAGCAGTACTTC. Translation: CASSRTDLMYEQYF. Supplemented by reference TRBV28 and TRBJ2-7, the full variable domain reads DVKVTQSSRYLVKRTGEKVFLECVQDMDHENMFWYRQDPGLGLRLIYFSYDVKMKEKGDIPEGYSVSREKKERFSLILESASTNQTSMYLCASSRTDLMYEQYFGPGTRLTVT.

V and J are TRBV2 and TRBJ2-7; D call uncertain. The V end lost 5 bases, the J end lost 7 bases, and 9 bases lay between the germline ends. The CDR3 is made up of 11 amino acids. Looked up from germline, CDR1 is SNHLY and CDR2 is FYNNEI. DNA for the CDR3: TGTGCCAGCAGTCGAGATGGTGAGCAGTACTTC. This codes for CASSRDGEQYF.

The genes are TRBV7-2 and TRBJ2-7; TRBD2 matches 9 bases. This CDR3 has 14 amino acids. V was pared by 4 bases and J by 3 bases, with 4 bases of the junction left unmatched. Germline CDR1 and CDR2: SGHTA and FQGNSA. CDR3 nucleotide sequence: TGTGCCAGCAGCTCACAGACTAGCGGCTACGAGCAGTACTTC. This sequence encodes CASSSQTSGYEQYF.

Note on this clone: Germline and junction disagree at one end, which may indicate a read error. V gene TRBV5-1 combines with J gene TRBJ1-2, with 10 nucleotides matching TRBD1. Germline CDR1 and CDR2: SGHRS and YFSETQ. The CDR3 runs to 12 residues. CDR3 in amino acids: CASSGTGAGYTF. The DNA for the CDR3 is TGCGCCAGCAGCGGGACAGGGGCTGGCTACACCTTT.

The chain links TRBV7-9 to TRBJ2-1; the D gene is possibly TRBD2 (6 bases). From germline, CDR1 is SEHNR and CDR2 FQNEAQ (reference sequence). CDR3 size: 14 residues. The ends were cut back, 1 base at V and 7 bases at J, with 11 bases in the middle. The CDR3 DNA reads TGTGCCAGCAGCTTAGTTCGGGGGTTAAATGAGCAGTTCTTC. Its protein product is CASSLVRGLNEQFF.

This chain joins TRBV6-5 and TRBJ2-7; 12 positions match TRBD2. The CDR3 contains 16 residues. The germline V gene encodes CDR1 MNHEY and CDR2 SVGAGI. J lost 7 bases, V lost 0 bases, and 7 bases had no gene match. This chain's CDR3 is CASSYSRASGRGEQYF. The DNA of the CDR3 is TGTGCCAGCAGTTACTCGAGGGCTAGCGGGAGGGGTGAGCAGTACTTC.

The gene calls are TRBV10-2 and TRBJ1-2; 11 bases fit TRBD1. Germline values: CDR1 WSHSY, CDR2 SAAADI. The CDR3 extends over 15 amino acids. Losses at the gene ends were 6 bases for V and 4 bases for J; bases not matched to a gene: 7. The CDR3 DNA reads TGCGCCAGCAGGGACGGGACAGGGGGGACCTATGGCTACACCTTC. This encodes CASRDGTGGTYGYTF.

This chain uses TRBV12-5 with TRBJ1-1, with D unclear. V lost 4 bases and J lost 0, with 6 bases in between. The CDR3 runs 13 residues. Germline lookup yields CDR1 LGHNT and CDR2 FRNRAP. CDR3 sequence reads: CASGSDMNTEAFF. For the CDR3, the DNA is TGTGCTAGTGGTTCCGACATGAACACTGAAGCTTTCTTT.

The J gene is TRBJ1-1, the V gene TRBV4-2; no clear D gene. Per the germline V gene, CDR1 is LGHNA and CDR2 is YNFKEQ. The CDR3 runs to 13 residues. Trimming left V 5 bases short and J 6 bases short, with 13 bases between. CDR3 DNA: TGTGCCAGCAGCTCAACGGGGAGGGCTGAAGCTTTCTTT. Translated, it gives CASSSTGRAEAFF.

This clone showed up just a few times. In nucleotides, the CDR3 is TGTGCCAGCAGCAAAGGGGCAGGGGGTAGCAATCAGCCCCAGCATTTT. This codes for CASSKGAGGSNQPQHF. The chain has TRBV21-1 and TRBJ1-5; the table's TRBD1 call for D was not verified on the DNA. TRBV21-1 is annotated as a pseudogene. The CDR3 has 16 amino acids.

This chain uses TRBV15 with TRBJ2-7, with D possibly being TRBD1 (6 bases). Trimming took 3 bases from V and 7 from J, leaving 13 bases between them. This CDR3 has 13 residues. The germline V gene has CDR1 LNHNV and CDR2 YYDKDF (reference sequence). CDR3 loop: CATSSLPRGEQYF. CDR3 nucleotide sequence: TGTGCCACCAGCAGTTTGCCTAGGGGGGAGCAGTACTTC.

The genes are TRBV28 and TRBJ2-3; TRBD1 matches 9 bases. V trimming: 5 bases; J trimming: 4 bases; junction bases outside the gene matches: 10. CDR3 length: 16 residues. CDR1 and CDR2 from the germline V gene are MDHEN and SYDVKM. The CDR3 DNA sequence: TGTGCCAGCAGTGCCCCGGGACAGGGTATCGCAGATACGCAGTATTTT. The encoded protein is CASSAPGQGIADTQYF.